A single sample is the source of the 14 T cell receptor beta chains below, sequenced in a study of identifying expanded T cells in peripheral blood. Produced via immunoSEQ multiplex PCR; TCRdb's table is partial and in-frame only. The sample lists approximately 120,000 clones; 88% were seen once. Source material: blood. These TCRs come from a person between 18 and 69 years old in good health.

This chain links TRBV11-1 with TRBJ2-7; a weak D match, TRBD2 (7 bases). Germline values: CDR1 SGHAT, CDR2 FQDESV (reference sequence). Trimming took 3 bases from V and 3 from J, leaving 15 bases between them. This CDR3 spans 15 amino acids. The CDR3 bases are TGTGCCAGCAGCTTCCAAACGGGGGGCCACTACGAGCAGTACTTC. The encoded protein is CASSFQTGGHYEQYF.

This sequence joins TRBV20-1 and TRBJ1-1; D uncertain. Germline V lookup: CDR1 DFQATT, CDR2 SNEGSKA (reference sequence). The V gene lost 0 bases and the J gene lost 8 bases, with 7 bases spanning the gap. The CDR3 is 11 amino acids. CDR3 region: CSARDRNEAFF. Written as DNA, the CDR3 is TGCAGTGCTAGAGACAGGAACGAAGCTTTCTTT.

The chain couples TRBV27 to TRBJ2-1, with TRBD1 as a possible D gene (6 bases). CDR3 length: 18 residues. Germline assignment: CDR1 MNHEY and CDR2 SMNVEV (reference sequence). The V and J ends lost 2 bases and 7 bases respectively, with 24 bases between them. CDR3 sequence reads: CASSLGGRAQPARNEQFF. CDR3 in DNA: TGTGCCAGCAGTTTAGGGGGCAGGGCACAACCCGCTAGAAATGAGCAGTTCTTC.

The chain carries TRBV28 and TRBJ2-7; D ambiguous. This CDR3 contains 13 residues. Trimming left V 7 bases short and J 4 bases short, with 14 bases between. The germline V gene encodes CDR1 MDHEN and CDR2 SYDVKM. In nucleotides, the CDR3 is TGTGCCAGCACTCGCCCAGGTGGATACGAGCAGTACTTC. This sequence encodes CASTRPGGYEQYF.

This chain links TRBV7-2 with TRBJ1-5; possibly TRBD1 for D (5 bases). This CDR3 contains 13 residues. V shed 4 bases and J shed 7 bases, with 11 bases lying between them. Germline lookup yields CDR1 SGHTA and CDR2 FQGNSA. The CDR3 region is CASSSLWGQPQHF. The CDR3 DNA sequence: TGTGCCAGCAGCTCCCTTTGGGGGCAGCCCCAGCATTTT.

V usage is TRBV11-2 and J usage is TRBJ2-1, with TRBD1 identical over 7 bases. CDR3 length: 14 residues. With 6 bases clipped from V and 5 bases from J, the junction kept 7 bases outside the gene matches. Germline values: CDR1 SGHAT, CDR2 FQNNGV. CDR3 sequence reads: CASRGGLSDNEQFF. The CDR3 bases are TGTGCCAGCAGAGGGGGCCTTTCCGACAATGAGCAGTTCTTC. The full variable domain, in which reference TRBV11-2 and TRBJ2-1 provide the parts outside the CDR3, is EAGVAQSPRYKIIEKRQSVAFWCNPISGHATLYWYQQILGQGPKLLIQFQNNGVVDDSQLPKDRFSAERLKGVDSTLKIQPAKLEDSAVYLCASRGGLSDNEQFFGPGTRLTVL.

This chain uses TRBV7-2 with TRBJ1-1; D remains ambiguous. The CDR3 is made up of 13 amino acids. V was trimmed by 2 bases and J by 7 bases, leaving 11 bases between them. Germline CDR1 SGHTA, CDR2 FQGNSA. CDR3 in DNA: TGTGCCAGCAGCTTAAAGGACGGGCTTGAAGCTTTCTTT. Residues: CASSLKDGLEAFF.

The V call is TRBV19, the J call TRBJ1-1, with D perhaps matching TRBD1 (5 bases). This CDR3 region has 15 residues. Trimming left V 3 bases short and J 2 bases short, with 13 bases between. Germline lookup yields CDR1 LNHDA and CDR2 SQIVND (reference sequence). The CDR3 loop is CASSIFWGGNTEAFF. CDR3 coding DNA: TGTGCCAGTAGTATTTTTTGGGGGGGAAACACTGAAGCTTTCTTT.

This chain uses TRBV28 with TRBJ2-2, with TRBD1 matching over 10 bases. The germline CDR1 and CDR2 sequences are MDHEN and SYDVKM. This CDR3 is 15 amino acids long. Trimming at V came to 6 bases and at J to 4 bases, leaving 5 bases not matched to a gene. The CDR3 is CASSLGQGPTGELFF. CDR3 in DNA: TGTGCCAGCAGCCTGGGACAGGGGCCCACCGGGGAGCTGTTTTTT. The full variable domain, completed using reference TRBV28 and TRBJ2-2, is DVKVTQSSRYLVKRTGEKVFLECVQDMDHENMFWYRQDPGLGLRLIYFSYDVKMKEKGDIPEGYSVSREKKERFSLILESASTNQTSMYLCASSLGQGPTGELFFGEGSRLTVL.

The chain employs TRBV19 and TRBJ2-1; D is ambiguous. Deletions cut 1 base from V and 5 bases from J, with 9 bases between. CDR1 LNHDA and CDR2 SQIVND come from the germline V gene (reference sequence). The CDR3 sequence is 14 residues long. CDR3 loop: CASSIGPGNNEQFF. CDR3 in DNA: TGTGCCAGTAGTATAGGGCCTGGAAACAATGAGCAGTTCTTC.

The chain links TRBV7-2 to TRBJ1-1; possibly TRBD1 for D (5 bases). V lost 4 bases, J lost 1 base, and 16 bases lay in between. The CDR3 is made up of 16 amino acids. Germline CDR1 SGHTA, CDR2 FQGNSA. CDR3 sequence reads: CASSSFSGTANTEAFF. CDR3 DNA sequence: TGTGCCAGCAGCTCTTTTTCCGGGACCGCGAACACTGAAGCTTTCTTT. Full variable domain (outside the CDR3, taken from reference TRBV7-2 and TRBJ1-1): GAGVSQSPSNKVTEKGKDVELRCDPISGHTALYWYRQSLGQGLEFLIYFQGNSAPDKSGLPSDRFSAERTGGSVSTLTIQRTQQEDSAVYLCASSSFSGTANTEAFFGQGTRLTVV.

The chain carries TRBV2 and TRBJ2-7; D may be TRBD2 (5 bases). Germline CDR1 SNHLY, CDR2 FYNNEI. This CDR3 has 13 amino acids. With 7 bases removed from V and 1 base from J, the gap between germline ends came to 11 bases. The CDR3 reads CASKPGSSYEQYF. CDR3 nucleotide sequence: TGTGCCAGCAAACCGGGATCTTCCTACGAGCAGTACTTC.

CDR3 DNA: TGTGCCAGCAGCCAAGAAGGCGGGACAGGGAACGAGCAGTACTTC. Its protein product is CASSQEGGTGNEQYF. The chain recombines TRBV14 with TRBJ2-7, with 9 bases lining up with TRBD1. The CDR3 sequence is 15 residues long. Germline loops: CDR1 SGHDN, CDR2 FVKESK. Trimming cost V 0 bases and J 5 bases; bases outside gene matches: 5.

The chain is built from TRBV7-9 and TRBJ2-5; 9 bases match TRBD1. The CDR3 is 15 amino acids. The trim removed 5 bases at V and 4 bases at J, leaving 8 bases unmatched. The germline V gene encodes CDR1 SEHNR and CDR2 FQNEAQ (reference sequence). CDR3 DNA: TGTGCCAGCAGCCTCTGGGACAGGGAAGGAGAGACCCAGTACTTC. This sequence encodes CASSLWDREGETQYF.